What follows describes a single T cell receptor (beta chain). Antigen: not known. The CDR3 consists of 14 residues. V trimming: 3 bases; J trimming: 7 bases; junction bases outside the gene matches: 4. MiXCR was run by TCRdb on the reads, yielding one entry per CDR3 protein. Of around 550,000 distinct CDR3 sequences in the sample, 26% were seen once. This sample is part of a study of T cell repertoires in cytomegalovirus infection. For the study at large: Matching HLA type and CMV infection were both indicated by public TCR beta signatures.

Whole-study results and caveats: Of the TCR beta families, the public ones yielded a cumulative frequency that identified carriers of CMV plus the relevant HLA. HLA-C-restricted CMV-specific TCR beta clonotypes were dominant in the ex vivo response.

Specimen: PBMCs. The chain joins TRBV12-3 or TRBV12-4 to TRBJ1-4, with 8 bases identical to TRBD1. The origin of this receptor is a human donor in good health (CMV status not recorded). Some clones in this sample may be carry-over from other donors' samples. The chain's CDR3 is CASSLTGVAEKLFF. CDR3 coding DNA: TGTGCCAGCAGTTTGACAGGGGTTGCTGAAAAACTGTTTTTT.